This is a list of T cell receptor beta chains from one sample in a study of T cell responses to AZD1222 COVID-19 vaccine. Clones were sequenced by immunoSEQ multiplex PCR, and TCRdb holds only the in-frame ones, with some missing. The sample holds about 88,000 clones; about nine tenths are singletons and the top ten take approximately 5%. This specimen consisted of peripheral blood, obtained 28 days after the second AZD1222 dose. These TCRs come from an adult who received the AZD1222 COVID-19 vaccine. Both conserved end residues are part of each CDR3. Fields, in order: CDR3 DNA, CDR3 protein, clone size, D gene, CDR3 length, J gene, V gene. D genes are given only for firm matches. The listing skips clone size in some rows; elsewhere it reads once, few, many or a size class.

cdr3_nt: TGTGCCAGCAGCTTAGCCCTGGCAGATTCGGAGAGCAATCAGCCCCAGCATTTT
cdr3_aa: CASSLALADSESNQPQHF
clone_size: few
d_call: -
cdr3_length: 18
j_call: TRBJ1-5
v_call: TRBV7-2

cdr3_nt: TGTGCCAGCAGCTTAGCGCTGGGGGGAGGTGAAAAACTGTTTTTT
cdr3_aa: CASSLALGGGEKLFF
clone_size: few
d_call: -
cdr3_length: 15
j_call: TRBJ1-4
v_call: TRBV7-9

cdr3_nt: TGTGCCATCAGTGAAGGAGGGAAGTGGAATTCACCCCTCCACTTT
cdr3_aa: CAISEGGKWNSPLHF
clone_size: -
d_call: -
cdr3_length: 15
j_call: TRBJ1-6
v_call: TRBV10-3

cdr3_nt: TGCGCCAGCAGCCAAATACCCTCCAGGATGGAAGCTTTCTTT
cdr3_aa: CASSQIPSRMEAFF
clone_size: -
d_call: -
cdr3_length: 14
j_call: TRBJ1-1
v_call: TRBV4-1

cdr3_nt: TGTGCCAGCAGCCTGGGGCCCGCAGGGACGGTAGCTTTCTTT
cdr3_aa: CASSLGPAGTVAFF
clone_size: -
d_call: -
cdr3_length: 14
j_call: TRBJ1-1
v_call: TRBV7-8

cdr3_nt: TGTGCCAGCAGCTTATCGGGGGAGCTGTTTTTT
cdr3_aa: CASSLSGELFF
clone_size: -
d_call: -
cdr3_length: 11
j_call: TRBJ2-2
v_call: TRBV11-2

cdr3_nt: TGTGCCATCAGTGGGGGACAGAACACTGAAGCTTTCTTT
cdr3_aa: CAISGGQNTEAFF
clone_size: -
d_call: -
cdr3_length: 13
j_call: TRBJ1-1
v_call: TRBV10-3

cdr3_nt: TGTGCCAGTAAGCCTCTGTTGGGGAAGAGGGAAGCTTTCTTT
cdr3_aa: CASKPLLGKREAFF
clone_size: -
d_call: -
cdr3_length: 14
j_call: TRBJ1-1
v_call: TRBV7-3

cdr3_nt: TGCGCCAGCCATGCGGGTCCCGATCAGCCCCAGCATTTT
cdr3_aa: CASHAGPDQPQHF
clone_size: once
d_call: -
cdr3_length: 13
j_call: TRBJ1-5
v_call: TRBV5-1

cdr3_nt: TGTGCCAGCAGTAGACAGAACCAGCCCCAGCATTTT
cdr3_aa: CASSRQNQPQHF
clone_size: -
d_call: -
cdr3_length: 12
j_call: TRBJ1-5
v_call: TRBV2

cdr3_nt: TGTGCCAGCAGCGACAGGACGGGGGGGGAGACCCAGTACTTC
cdr3_aa: CASSDRTGGETQYF
clone_size: -
d_call: TRBD2
cdr3_length: 14
j_call: TRBJ2-5
v_call: TRBV9

cdr3_nt: TGCGCCAGCAGCTTTGACAGGGGCGGCTATGGCTACACCTTC
cdr3_aa: CASSFDRGGYGYTF
clone_size: -
d_call: TRBD1
cdr3_length: 14
j_call: TRBJ1-2
v_call: TRBV5-1

cdr3_nt: TGCAGCGTAAACGGGGGTTTGAACTATGGCTACACCTTC
cdr3_aa: CSVNGGLNYGYTF
clone_size: -
d_call: -
cdr3_length: 13
j_call: TRBJ1-2
v_call: TRBV29-1

cdr3_nt: TGTGCCAGCAGCGAGGGATCGGGATTCACTCAGCCCCAGCATTTT
cdr3_aa: CASSEGSGFTQPQHF
clone_size: -
d_call: -
cdr3_length: 15
j_call: TRBJ1-5
v_call: TRBV9

cdr3_nt: TGTGCCAGCTCACCTACGGCAGGGGGCACTGAAGCTTTCTTT
cdr3_aa: CASSPTAGGTEAFF
clone_size: -
d_call: TRBD1
cdr3_length: 14
j_call: TRBJ1-1
v_call: TRBV18

cdr3_nt: TGTGCCAGCAGCACCTCCCGCGGGGGGGGCTACGAGCAGTACTTC
cdr3_aa: CASSTSRGGGYEQYF
clone_size: -
d_call: TRBD2
cdr3_length: 15
j_call: TRBJ2-7
v_call: TRBV7-2

cdr3_nt: TGTGCCAGCAGTTTTGGAGAGAGGAAACTGTTTTTT
cdr3_aa: CASSFGERKLFF
clone_size: -
d_call: -
cdr3_length: 12
j_call: TRBJ1-4
v_call: TRBV28

cdr3_nt: TGCGCCAGCAGCAGTATTGGGGTTAACTATGGCTACACCTTC
cdr3_aa: CASSSIGVNYGYTF
clone_size: -
d_call: -
cdr3_length: 14
j_call: TRBJ1-2
v_call: TRBV5-1

cdr3_nt: TGTGCCAGTAGGATAACAGGGTCCACCACCTATGGCTACACCTTC
cdr3_aa: CASRITGSTTYGYTF
clone_size: -
d_call: -
cdr3_length: 15
j_call: TRBJ1-2
v_call: TRBV19

cdr3_nt: TGTGCCACCAGTGGAGGGACAACGGCTAACTATGGCTACACCTTC
cdr3_aa: CATSGGTTANYGYTF
clone_size: -
d_call: -
cdr3_length: 15
j_call: TRBJ1-2
v_call: TRBV24-1

cdr3_nt: TGTGCCAGCACCCGGGACAGGGTTAATCAGCCCCAGCATTTT
cdr3_aa: CASTRDRVNQPQHF
clone_size: -
d_call: TRBD1
cdr3_length: 14
j_call: TRBJ1-5
v_call: TRBV6-5

cdr3_nt: TGTGCCAGCAGTTTATTAAGTCCCACTGAAGCTTTCTTT
cdr3_aa: CASSLLSPTEAFF
clone_size: -
d_call: -
cdr3_length: 13
j_call: TRBJ1-1
v_call: TRBV28

cdr3_nt: TGTGCCAGCAGTAACAGAGGCAATTCACCCCTCCACTTT
cdr3_aa: CASSNRGNSPLHF
clone_size: -
d_call: -
cdr3_length: 13
j_call: TRBJ1-6
v_call: TRBV6-5

cdr3_nt: TGTGCCAGCAGTTTAGAGATAGCGGCCTACAATGAGCAGTTCTTC
cdr3_aa: CASSLEIAAYNEQFF
clone_size: -
d_call: -
cdr3_length: 15
j_call: TRBJ2-1
v_call: TRBV28

cdr3_nt: TGTGCCAGCAGCCTCCTTGGAGGAGGGGGGGCAGAGACCCAGTACTTC
cdr3_aa: CASSLLGGGGAETQYF
clone_size: -
d_call: -
cdr3_length: 16
j_call: TRBJ2-5
v_call: TRBV7-3

cdr3_nt: TGTGCCATCAGTGAGTCGAGGTCAGGGGATGGCTACGAGCAGTACTTC
cdr3_aa: CAISESRSGDGYEQYF
clone_size: -
d_call: -
cdr3_length: 16
j_call: TRBJ2-7
v_call: TRBV10-3

cdr3_nt: TGTGCCAGCAGTCCCCGGGACCGCTGGTCCGACGAGCAGTACTTC
cdr3_aa: CASSPRDRWSDEQYF
clone_size: -
d_call: -
cdr3_length: 15
j_call: TRBJ2-7
v_call: TRBV6-6

cdr3_nt: TGTGCCAGCAGCTTAAGGACGGGGATTGAAGCTTTCTTT
cdr3_aa: CASSLRTGIEAFF
clone_size: -
d_call: -
cdr3_length: 13
j_call: TRBJ1-1
v_call: TRBV11-2

cdr3_nt: TGTGCCAGCAGCACCCGCTTCGAAGTCCTCCACTTT
cdr3_aa: CASSTRFEVLHF
clone_size: -
d_call: -
cdr3_length: 12
j_call: TRBJ1-6
v_call: TRBV6-6

cdr3_nt: TGTGCCAGCAGCCCCCAGGGATCCGGAAACACCATATATTTT
cdr3_aa: CASSPQGSGNTIYF
clone_size: -
d_call: -
cdr3_length: 14
j_call: TRBJ1-3
v_call: TRBV11-2

cdr3_nt: TGTGCCAGCAGTATCTCCGGGACAGGGGGCGGGGAGCTGTTTTTT
cdr3_aa: CASSISGTGGGELFF
clone_size: -
d_call: TRBD1
cdr3_length: 15
j_call: TRBJ2-2
v_call: TRBV28

cdr3_nt: TGTGCCAGTAGTCACGGGGGGGGGCTCGGCACTGAAGCTTTCTTT
cdr3_aa: CASSHGGGLGTEAFF
clone_size: -
d_call: -
cdr3_length: 15
j_call: TRBJ1-1
v_call: TRBV19

cdr3_nt: TGTGCCAGCACCTATGGGGGAATCGGAAACACCATATATTTT
cdr3_aa: CASTYGGIGNTIYF
clone_size: -
d_call: -
cdr3_length: 14
j_call: TRBJ1-3
v_call: TRBV5-4

cdr3_nt: TGTGCCAGCAGTTACCCGGGGATAGGGAATCAGCCCCAGCATTTT
cdr3_aa: CASSYPGIGNQPQHF
clone_size: -
d_call: -
cdr3_length: 15
j_call: TRBJ1-5
v_call: TRBV6-9

cdr3_nt: TGTGCCAGCAGCTTTGCCGGACACAATCAGCCCCAGCATTTT
cdr3_aa: CASSFAGHNQPQHF
clone_size: -
d_call: -
cdr3_length: 14
j_call: TRBJ1-5
v_call: TRBV5-6

cdr3_nt: TGCAGTCCCATTAGTTTCTATGAGCAGTTCTTC
cdr3_aa: CSPISFYEQFF
clone_size: -
d_call: -
cdr3_length: 11
j_call: TRBJ2-1
v_call: TRBV20-1

cdr3_nt: TGTGCCAGCACCTACAGGGGGGACGCTTTCTTT
cdr3_aa: CASTYRGDAFF
clone_size: medium-sized
d_call: TRBD1
cdr3_length: 11
j_call: TRBJ1-1
v_call: TRBV27

cdr3_nt: TGCAGTGCTAGTCCGCAGCTCTCAAACTATGGCTACACCTTC
cdr3_aa: CSASPQLSNYGYTF
clone_size: once
d_call: -
cdr3_length: 14
j_call: TRBJ1-2
v_call: TRBV20-1

cdr3_nt: TGTGCCAGCAGCCAGACTAGCGGGGGGAAGCAGTACTTC
cdr3_aa: CASSQTSGGKQYF
clone_size: -
d_call: TRBD2
cdr3_length: 13
j_call: TRBJ2-7
v_call: TRBV12-3/TRBV12-4

cdr3_nt: TGTGCCAGCAGCATTACCCGGGACAGGAGAGGCTACGAGCAGTACTTC
cdr3_aa: CASSITRDRRGYEQYF
clone_size: -
d_call: -
cdr3_length: 16
j_call: TRBJ2-7
v_call: TRBV21-1

cdr3_nt: TGTGCCAGCAGTTTATATACCCCGCTGGGGAACACTGAAGCTTTCTTT
cdr3_aa: CASSLYTPLGNTEAFF
clone_size: -
d_call: -
cdr3_length: 16
j_call: TRBJ1-1
v_call: TRBV28

cdr3_nt: TGTGCCAGCAGTTTAACAGGGGGTAATGGCTACACCTTC
cdr3_aa: CASSLTGGNGYTF
clone_size: once
d_call: TRBD1
cdr3_length: 13
j_call: TRBJ1-2
v_call: TRBV27

cdr3_nt: TGTGCCAGCAACCCGGGGGGGTTAATCACAGATACGCAGTATTTT
cdr3_aa: CASNPGGLITDTQYF
clone_size: -
d_call: TRBD2
cdr3_length: 15
j_call: TRBJ2-3
v_call: TRBV27

cdr3_nt: TGTGCCAGCAGTTCCCTGGCCAGGGCAAAGAACACTGAAGCTTTCTTT
cdr3_aa: CASSSLARAKNTEAFF
clone_size: -
d_call: -
cdr3_length: 16
j_call: TRBJ1-1
v_call: TRBV6-5

cdr3_nt: TGCGCCAGCAGCTTGGTACTCGGCAGGGGGCCTGATGAAGCTTTCTTT
cdr3_aa: CASSLVLGRGPDEAFF
clone_size: once
d_call: TRBD1
cdr3_length: 16
j_call: TRBJ1-1
v_call: TRBV5-1

cdr3_nt: TGTGCCAGCAGCCCCAGGGCCCAAGGAGAGACCCAGTACTTC
cdr3_aa: CASSPRAQGETQYF
clone_size: -
d_call: -
cdr3_length: 14
j_call: TRBJ2-5
v_call: TRBV7-6

cdr3_nt: TGCGCCAGCAGCTTGGTCTCACAGGGGCAAGGCGGGGAGCTGTTTTTT
cdr3_aa: CASSLVSQGQGGELFF
clone_size: -
d_call: TRBD1
cdr3_length: 16
j_call: TRBJ2-2
v_call: TRBV5-1

cdr3_nt: TGTGCCAGCAGCCTCCGGGACAGGGTGGTTGGCTATGGCTACACCTTC
cdr3_aa: CASSLRDRVVGYGYTF
clone_size: -
d_call: TRBD1
cdr3_length: 16
j_call: TRBJ1-2
v_call: TRBV9

cdr3_nt: TGTGCCAGCAGCTTTTTAGGGGGCGGCGGAAACACCATATATTTT
cdr3_aa: CASSFLGGGGNTIYF
clone_size: -
d_call: TRBD1
cdr3_length: 15
j_call: TRBJ1-3
v_call: TRBV5-8

cdr3_nt: TGTGCCAGCAGTCCCCGAGGCAGTATGCATGGCTACACCTTC
cdr3_aa: CASSPRGSMHGYTF
clone_size: -
d_call: -
cdr3_length: 14
j_call: TRBJ1-2
v_call: TRBV28

cdr3_nt: TGTGCCAGCAGCAAAGAAGGAGGGATAAGCAATCAGCCCCAGCATTTT
cdr3_aa: CASSKEGGISNQPQHF
clone_size: -
d_call: -
cdr3_length: 16
j_call: TRBJ1-5
v_call: TRBV21-1

cdr3_nt: TGTGCCAGCAGCCCGACAGGGGACTATGGCTACACCTTC
cdr3_aa: CASSPTGDYGYTF
clone_size: few
d_call: TRBD1
cdr3_length: 13
j_call: TRBJ1-2
v_call: TRBV11-2

cdr3_nt: TGTGCCAGCAGCCCGACGGGCCTCCGAAGCGCTGGAAACACCATATATTTT
cdr3_aa: CASSPTGLRSAGNTIYF
clone_size: once
d_call: -
cdr3_length: 17
j_call: TRBJ1-3
v_call: TRBV7-8

cdr3_nt: TGTGCCAGCAGTTACTCTCCCCTGGCCTATAATTCACCCCTCCACTTT
cdr3_aa: CASSYSPLAYNSPLHF
clone_size: -
d_call: -
cdr3_length: 16
j_call: TRBJ1-6
v_call: TRBV6-5

cdr3_nt: TGTGCCAGCAGCCAAGATATGGGGTCCAGTAATTCACCCCTCCACTTT
cdr3_aa: CASSQDMGSSNSPLHF
clone_size: -
d_call: -
cdr3_length: 16
j_call: TRBJ1-6
v_call: TRBV14

cdr3_nt: TGTGCCAGCAGTTTGGGAACTAATGAAAAACTGTTTTTT
cdr3_aa: CASSLGTNEKLFF
clone_size: -
d_call: -
cdr3_length: 13
j_call: TRBJ1-4
v_call: TRBV6-5

cdr3_nt: TGTGCCAGCCGTGGACAAGGACGAATGGCTTTTGGCTACACCTTC
cdr3_aa: CASRGQGRMAFGYTF
clone_size: -
d_call: -
cdr3_length: 15
j_call: TRBJ1-2
v_call: TRBV28

cdr3_nt: TGTGCCACCAGTGAGCGCCGGGACACTGAAGCTTTCTTT
cdr3_aa: CATSERRDTEAFF
clone_size: -
d_call: -
cdr3_length: 13
j_call: TRBJ1-1
v_call: TRBV24-1

cdr3_nt: TGTGCCAGTAGTCCAGGGTGGAGATCCTACGAGCAGTACTTC
cdr3_aa: CASSPGWRSYEQYF
clone_size: -
d_call: -
cdr3_length: 14
j_call: TRBJ2-7
v_call: TRBV19